This TCR beta chain was sequenced during a study of shared clonotypes between healthy human individuals. General observations from the study: Clonotype sharing among donors likely depends on sequencing depth.

Terminally differentiated effector memory CD45RA+ cells were left out of the naive CD8 fraction, which was CD45RO-negative and positively selected for CCR7. Genomic DNA per cell subset filled all wells of several immunoSEQ plates. Method: immunoSEQ multiplex PCR; TCRdb's copy keeps in-frame clones and lacks some. The data contain roughly 2 million clones, about 94% of them singletons. The CDR3 is 16 residues long. Germline V gene lookup returns CDR1 SGDLS and CDR2 YYNGEE. The V and J ends lost 4 bases and 0 bases, in that order; junction bases with no gene match: 7. With respect to this clone: Antigen specificity is unknown.

This chain links TRBV9 with TRBJ2-4; 7 nucleotides align to TRBD2. This sequence originates from a young man in good health. Sequenced sample: naive CD8+ T cells sorted from blood. The CDR3 DNA reads TGTGCCAGCAGCCTAGGGGAGGGATCAGCCAAAAACATTCAGTACTTC. Translated, it gives CASSLGEGSAKNIQYF.